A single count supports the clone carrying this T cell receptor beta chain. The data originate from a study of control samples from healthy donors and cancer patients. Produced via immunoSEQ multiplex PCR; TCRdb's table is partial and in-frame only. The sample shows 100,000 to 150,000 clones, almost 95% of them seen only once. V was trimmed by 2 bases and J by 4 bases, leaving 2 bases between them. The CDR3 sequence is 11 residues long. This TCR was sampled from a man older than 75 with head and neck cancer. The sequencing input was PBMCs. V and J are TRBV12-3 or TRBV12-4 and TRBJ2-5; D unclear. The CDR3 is CASSLSETQYF. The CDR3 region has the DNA TGTGCCAGCAGTTTATCAGAGACCCAGTACTTC.